This TCR beta chain was observed in a study of blood T cell repertoires in COVID-19. Study information: Spain, Italy and the United States supplied samples that represented acute and convalescent COVID-19. PBMCs, B-cell-depleted T cells, or T cells provided the cDNA or gDNA that made up the material.

This CDR3 region has 13 residues. Per the germline V gene, CDR1 is KGHDR and CDR2 is SFDVKD. Trimming removed 5 bases at V and 2 bases at J, with 3 bases between. In this sample, this clone turned up a few times. As handled by the study authors: For nucleated cells, counts were estimated from reference gene primer amplification. The table came from immunoSEQ multiplex PCR; TCRdb's copy has only in-frame clones and leaves some out. Clone size and V and J calls were adopted from that table, with D and trimming inferred from the DNA. The data contain approximately 230,000 clones, roughly 89% of them singletons.

The clonotype comes from a man aged 25 to 40 who had recovered from COVID-19. The sequenced sample was peripheral blood. The V and J genes are TRBV24-1 and TRBJ2-6; D gene ambiguous. CDR3 sequence: CATSVTGANVLTF. The CDR3 DNA follows: TGTGCCACCAGTGTAACTGGGGCCAACGTCCTGACTTTC.